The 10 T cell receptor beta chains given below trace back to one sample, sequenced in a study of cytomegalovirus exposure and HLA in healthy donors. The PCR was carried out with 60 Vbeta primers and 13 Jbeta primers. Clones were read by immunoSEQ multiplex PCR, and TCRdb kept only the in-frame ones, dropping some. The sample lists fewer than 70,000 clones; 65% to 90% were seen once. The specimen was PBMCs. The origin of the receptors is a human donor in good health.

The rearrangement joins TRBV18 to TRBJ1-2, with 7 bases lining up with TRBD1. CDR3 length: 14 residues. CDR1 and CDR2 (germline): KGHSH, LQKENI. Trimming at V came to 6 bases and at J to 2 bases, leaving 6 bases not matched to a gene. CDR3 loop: CASSLGTANYGYTF. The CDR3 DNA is TGTGCCAGCTCTCTAGGGACAGCGAACTATGGCTACACCTTC.

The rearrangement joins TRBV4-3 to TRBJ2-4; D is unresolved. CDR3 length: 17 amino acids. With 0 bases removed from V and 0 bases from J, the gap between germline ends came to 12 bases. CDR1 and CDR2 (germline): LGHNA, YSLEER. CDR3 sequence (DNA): TGCGCCAGCAGCCAAGATCCGGCCTCGGGAGCCAAAAACATTCAGTACTTC. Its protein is CASSQDPASGAKNIQYF.

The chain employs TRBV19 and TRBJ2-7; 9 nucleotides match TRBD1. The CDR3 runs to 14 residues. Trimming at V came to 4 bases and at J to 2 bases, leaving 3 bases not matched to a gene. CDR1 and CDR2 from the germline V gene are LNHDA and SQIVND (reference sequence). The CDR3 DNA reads TGTGCCAGTAGTAGGGACAGGGAAGCCTACGAGCAGTACTTC. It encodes CASSRDREAYEQYF.

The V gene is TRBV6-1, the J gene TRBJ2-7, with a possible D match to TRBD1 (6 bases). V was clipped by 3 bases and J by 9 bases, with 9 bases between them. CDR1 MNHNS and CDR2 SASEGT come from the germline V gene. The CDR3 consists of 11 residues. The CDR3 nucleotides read TGTGCCAGCAGTGAGGGGGCGGGGCAGTACTTC. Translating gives CASSEGAGQYF.

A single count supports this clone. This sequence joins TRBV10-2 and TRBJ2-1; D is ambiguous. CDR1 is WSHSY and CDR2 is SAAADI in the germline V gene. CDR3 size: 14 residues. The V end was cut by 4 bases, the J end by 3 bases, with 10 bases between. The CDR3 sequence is CASSGQSLYNEQFF. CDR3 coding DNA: TGCGCCAGCAGTGGCCAGTCCCTCTACAATGAGCAGTTCTTC.

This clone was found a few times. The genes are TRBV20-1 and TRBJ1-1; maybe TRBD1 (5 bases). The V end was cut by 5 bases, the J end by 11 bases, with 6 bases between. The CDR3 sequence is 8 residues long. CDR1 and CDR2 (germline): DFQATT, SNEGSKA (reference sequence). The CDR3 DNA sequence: TGCAGTGCTGCAGGGGCTTTCTTT. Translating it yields CSAAGAFF.

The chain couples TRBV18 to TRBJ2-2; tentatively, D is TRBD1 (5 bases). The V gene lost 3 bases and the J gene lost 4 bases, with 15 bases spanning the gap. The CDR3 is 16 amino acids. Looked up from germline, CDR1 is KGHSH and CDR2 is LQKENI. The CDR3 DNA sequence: TGTGCCAGCTCACCGTCGGACATAGTGGCCACCGGGGAGCTGTTTTTT. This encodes CASSPSDIVATGELFF.

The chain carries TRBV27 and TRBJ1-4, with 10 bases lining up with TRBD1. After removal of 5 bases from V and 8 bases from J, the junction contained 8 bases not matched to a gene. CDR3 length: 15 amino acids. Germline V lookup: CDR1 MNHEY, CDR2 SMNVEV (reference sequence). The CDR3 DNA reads TGTGCCAGCAGTCCGCAGACAGGGGGCGGGGAAAAACTGTTTTTT. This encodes CASSPQTGGGEKLFF. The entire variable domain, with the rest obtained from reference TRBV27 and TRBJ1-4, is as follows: EAQVTQNPRYLITVTGKKLTVTCSQNMNHEYMSWYRQDPGLGLRQIYYSMNVEVTDKGDVPEGYKVSRKEKRNFPLILESPSPNQTSLYFCASSPQTGGGEKLFFGSGTQLSVL.

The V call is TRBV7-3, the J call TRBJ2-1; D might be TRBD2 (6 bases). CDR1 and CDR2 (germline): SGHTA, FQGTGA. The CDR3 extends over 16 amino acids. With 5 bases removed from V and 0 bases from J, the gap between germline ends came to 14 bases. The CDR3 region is CASSPGSASSYNEQFF. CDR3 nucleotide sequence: TGTGCCAGCAGCCCCGGGAGCGCGAGCTCCTACAATGAGCAGTTCTTC.

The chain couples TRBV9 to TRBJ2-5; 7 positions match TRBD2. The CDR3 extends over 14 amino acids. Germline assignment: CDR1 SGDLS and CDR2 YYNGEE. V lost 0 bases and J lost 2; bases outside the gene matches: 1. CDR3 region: CASSVAGGQETQYF. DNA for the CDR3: TGTGCCAGCAGCGTAGCGGGAGGACAAGAGACCCAGTACTTC.